Sequencing of this TCR beta chain was carried out in a study of brain T cells in children with intractable seizures. Study results and limitations: Pre-surgery blood may have been undersampled, hiding some clones. Patients' HCMV serostatus was unknown; virus specificity rests on CDR3 similarity alone.

Comment on this clone: Its antigen is unknown.

Time point of the sample: blood from clinic visit 5 months post-surgery; TSC patient then seizure free. Only cases whose brain tissue showed the highest T cell transcript signatures were sequenced. Patients received at least one anti-epileptic drug before surgery. The assay was immunoSEQ multiplex PCR, and TCRdb's table has in-frame clones only and misses some. The table includes under 400,000 clones, 93% detected once. The germline gives CDR1 MNHEY, CDR2 SVGAGI. This CDR3 contains 14 residues. With 7 bases removed from V and 6 bases from J, the gap between germline ends came to 16 bases. The sequence came from a boy in the first two years of life with tuberous sclerosis and intractable seizures. This material consisted of peripheral blood, taken roughly 5 months after surgery. The chain joins TRBV6-5 to TRBJ1-5; no clear D gene. CDR3 protein: CASTNRVSGQPQHF. As DNA, the CDR3 is TGTGCCAGCACCAATCGGGTGTCCGGTCAGCCCCAGCATTTT.